The T cell receptor (beta chain) described here comes from a study of untreated major depressive disorder. Here immunoSEQ multiplex PCR was the method, and the copy in TCRdb shows in-frame clones only, minus some. The sample has 20,000 to 25,000 clones; approximately 87% are singletons. Regarding this clone: Its matching antigen is unknown.

General study results and limits: Findings may not generalize because the study sample was small.

Every depressed patient was matched in pairs with a non-depressed control on sex, age, current smoking status and body mass index. CD4+ T cells were isolated from thawed PBMCs by magnetic negative selection. CD4+ T cell purity was typically 85% to 95%. The material sequenced was CD4+ T cells from PBMCs. The origin of this receptor is a woman younger than 45 in good health.

The CDR3 DNA follows: TGTGCCAGCAGACTGATCTATGGCTACACCTTC. Its translation is CASRLIYGYTF. The chain is built from TRBV2 and TRBJ1-2; D uncertain. Germline-derived CDR1 and CDR2 are SNHLY and FYNNEI. This CDR3 has 11 amino acids. The germline V and J ends were trimmed by 6 bases and 4 bases, with 6 bases remaining between them.